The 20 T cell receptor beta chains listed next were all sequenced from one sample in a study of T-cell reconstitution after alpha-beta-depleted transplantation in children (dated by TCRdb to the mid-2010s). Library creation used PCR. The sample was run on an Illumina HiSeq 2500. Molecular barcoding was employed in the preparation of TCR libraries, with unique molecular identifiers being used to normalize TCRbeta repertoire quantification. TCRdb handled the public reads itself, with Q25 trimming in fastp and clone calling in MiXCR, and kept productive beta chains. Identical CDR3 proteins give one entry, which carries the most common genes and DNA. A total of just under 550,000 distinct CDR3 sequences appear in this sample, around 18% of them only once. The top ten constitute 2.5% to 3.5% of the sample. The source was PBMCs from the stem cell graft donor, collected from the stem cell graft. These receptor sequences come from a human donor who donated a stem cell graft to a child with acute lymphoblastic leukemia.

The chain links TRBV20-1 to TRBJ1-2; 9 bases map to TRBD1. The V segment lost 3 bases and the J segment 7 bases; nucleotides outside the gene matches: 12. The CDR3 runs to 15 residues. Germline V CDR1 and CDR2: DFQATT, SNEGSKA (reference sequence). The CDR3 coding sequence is TGCAGTGCTAGGCCAACAGGGGGCGCGGATTTTGGCTACACCTTC. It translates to CSARPTGGADFGYTF.

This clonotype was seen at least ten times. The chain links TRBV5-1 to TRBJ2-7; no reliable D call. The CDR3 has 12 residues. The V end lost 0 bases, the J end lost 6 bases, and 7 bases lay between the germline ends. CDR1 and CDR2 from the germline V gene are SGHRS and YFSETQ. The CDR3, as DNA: TGCGCCAGCAGCTTGGAGGTCGGCGAGCAGTACTTC. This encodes CASSLEVGEQYF.

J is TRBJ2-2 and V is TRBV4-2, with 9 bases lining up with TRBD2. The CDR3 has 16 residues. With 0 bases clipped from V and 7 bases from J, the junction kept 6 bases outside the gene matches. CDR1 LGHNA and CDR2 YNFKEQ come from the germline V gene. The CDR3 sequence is CASSQDGTSMYGELFF. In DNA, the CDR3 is TGTGCCAGCAGCCAAGACGGGACTAGCATGTACGGGGAGCTGTTTTTT.

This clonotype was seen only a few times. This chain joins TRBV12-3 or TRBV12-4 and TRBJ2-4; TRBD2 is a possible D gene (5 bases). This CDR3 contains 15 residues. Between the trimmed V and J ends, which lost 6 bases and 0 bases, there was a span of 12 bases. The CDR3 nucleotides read TGTGCCAGCAGCCCGTGGACTCAAGCCAAAAACATTCAGTACTTC. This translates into CASSPWTQAKNIQYF.

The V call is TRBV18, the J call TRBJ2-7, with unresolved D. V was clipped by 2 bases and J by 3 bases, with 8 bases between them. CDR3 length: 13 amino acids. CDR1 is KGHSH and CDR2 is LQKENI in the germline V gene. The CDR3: CASSPNLIYEQYF. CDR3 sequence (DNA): TGTGCCAGCTCACCAAATTTAATCTACGAGCAGTACTTC.

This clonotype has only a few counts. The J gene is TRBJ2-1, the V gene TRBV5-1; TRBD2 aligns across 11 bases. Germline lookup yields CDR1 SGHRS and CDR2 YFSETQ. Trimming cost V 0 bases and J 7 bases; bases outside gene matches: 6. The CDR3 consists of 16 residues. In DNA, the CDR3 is TGCGCCAGCAGCTTGGTGGCCGGGACTAGCGGTAATGAGCAGTTCTTC. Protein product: CASSLVAGTSGNEQFF.

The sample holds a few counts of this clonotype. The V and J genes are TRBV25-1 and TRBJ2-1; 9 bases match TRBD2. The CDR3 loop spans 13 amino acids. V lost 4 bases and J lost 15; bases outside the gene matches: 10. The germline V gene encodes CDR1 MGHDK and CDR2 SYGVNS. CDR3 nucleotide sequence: TGTGCCAGCAGTGTATTAGCGGGAGCAGGTCCGTTCTTC. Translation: CASSVLAGAGPFF.

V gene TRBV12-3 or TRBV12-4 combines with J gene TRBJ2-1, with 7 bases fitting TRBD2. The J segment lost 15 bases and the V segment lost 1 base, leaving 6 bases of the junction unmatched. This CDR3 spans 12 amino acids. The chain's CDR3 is CASSLEGRGAFF. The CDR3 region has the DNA TGTGCCAGCAGTTTAGAGGGGAGGGGAGCGTTCTTC.

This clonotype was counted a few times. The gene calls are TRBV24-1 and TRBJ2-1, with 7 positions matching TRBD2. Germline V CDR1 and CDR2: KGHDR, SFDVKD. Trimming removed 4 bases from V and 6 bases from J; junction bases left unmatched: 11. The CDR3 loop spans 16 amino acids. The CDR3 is CATSEPRGGSPNEQFF. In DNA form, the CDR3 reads TGTGCCACCAGTGAGCCGAGGGGCGGGAGCCCCAATGAGCAGTTCTTC.

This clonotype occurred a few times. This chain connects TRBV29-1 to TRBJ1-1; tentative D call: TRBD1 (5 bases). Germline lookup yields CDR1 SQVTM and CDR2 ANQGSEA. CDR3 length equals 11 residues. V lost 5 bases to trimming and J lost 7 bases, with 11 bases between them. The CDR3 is CSVSRGGEAFF. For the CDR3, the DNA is TGCAGCGTTAGTAGGGGCGGTGAAGCTTTCTTT.

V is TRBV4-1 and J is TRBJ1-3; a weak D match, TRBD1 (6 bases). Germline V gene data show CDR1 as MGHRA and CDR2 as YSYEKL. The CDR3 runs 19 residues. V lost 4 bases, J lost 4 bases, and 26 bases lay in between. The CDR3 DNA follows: TGCGCCAGCAGCCCCCCGGGAACAGGGCTCCCCGTAATGGGAAACACCATATATTTT. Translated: CASSPPGTGLPVMGNTIYF.

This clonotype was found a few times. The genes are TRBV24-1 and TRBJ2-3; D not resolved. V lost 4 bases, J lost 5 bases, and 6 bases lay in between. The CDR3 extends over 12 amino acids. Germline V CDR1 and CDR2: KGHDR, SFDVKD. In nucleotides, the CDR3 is TGTGCCACCAGTGAGCGCGGAGATACGCAGTATTTT. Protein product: CATSERGDTQYF.

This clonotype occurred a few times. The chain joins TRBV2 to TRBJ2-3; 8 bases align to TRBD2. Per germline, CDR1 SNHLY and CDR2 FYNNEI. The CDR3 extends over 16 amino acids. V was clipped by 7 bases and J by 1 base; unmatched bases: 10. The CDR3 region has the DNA TGTGCCAGCATCAAAGGTGCGCGGGAGGGCACAGATACGCAGTATTTT. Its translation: CASIKGAREGTDTQYF.

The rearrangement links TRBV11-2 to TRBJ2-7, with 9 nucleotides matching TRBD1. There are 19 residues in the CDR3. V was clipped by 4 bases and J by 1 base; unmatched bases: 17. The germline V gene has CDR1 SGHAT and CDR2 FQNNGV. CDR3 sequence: CASSSPGTGKRSLSYEQYF. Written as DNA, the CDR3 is TGTGCCAGCAGCTCGCCCGGGACAGGGAAGCGGTCCCTGTCCTACGAGCAGTACTTC. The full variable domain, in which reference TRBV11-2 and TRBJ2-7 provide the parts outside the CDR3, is EAGVAQSPRYKIIEKRQSVAFWCNPISGHATLYWYQQILGQGPKLLIQFQNNGVVDDSQLPKDRFSAERLKGVDSTLKIQPAKLEDSAVYLCASSSPGTGKRSLSYEQYFGPGTRLTVT.

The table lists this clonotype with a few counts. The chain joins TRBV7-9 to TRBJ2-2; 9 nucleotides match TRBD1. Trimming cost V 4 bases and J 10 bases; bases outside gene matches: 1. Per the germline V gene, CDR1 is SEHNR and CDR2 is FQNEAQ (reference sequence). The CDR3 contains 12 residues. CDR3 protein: CASSWTGVELFF. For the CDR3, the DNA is TGTGCCAGCAGCTGGACAGGGGTGGAGCTGTTTTTT.

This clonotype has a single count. This CDR3 is CAGEGLAGPDTQYF. As DNA, the CDR3 is TGTGCCGGGGAGGGACTAGCGGGCCCAGATACGCAGTATTTT. The chain combines TRBV2 with TRBJ2-3; 12 bases line up with TRBD2. V lost 11 bases to trimming and J lost 4 bases; unmatched junction nucleotides: 7. The CDR3 covers 14 residues. Germline CDR1 is SNHLY and CDR2 is FYNNEI.

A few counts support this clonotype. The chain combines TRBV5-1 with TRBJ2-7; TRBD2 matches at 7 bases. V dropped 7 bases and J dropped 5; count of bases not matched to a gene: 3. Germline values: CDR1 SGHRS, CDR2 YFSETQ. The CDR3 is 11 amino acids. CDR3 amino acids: CASRGGNEQYF. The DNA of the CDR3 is TGCGCCAGCCGGGGAGGGAACGAGCAGTACTTC.

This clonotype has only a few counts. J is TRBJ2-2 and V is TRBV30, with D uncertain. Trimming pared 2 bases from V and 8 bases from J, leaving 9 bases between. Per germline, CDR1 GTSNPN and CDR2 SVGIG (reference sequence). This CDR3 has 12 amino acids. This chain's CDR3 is CAWSLIRGELFF. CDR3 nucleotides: TGTGCCTGGAGTCTTATTAGGGGGGAGCTGTTTTTT.

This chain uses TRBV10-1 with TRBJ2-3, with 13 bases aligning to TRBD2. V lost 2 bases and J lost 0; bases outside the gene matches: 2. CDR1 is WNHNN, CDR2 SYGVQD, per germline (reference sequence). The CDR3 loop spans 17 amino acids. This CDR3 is CASSEGLAGASTDTQYF. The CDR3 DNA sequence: TGCGCCAGCAGTGAGGGACTAGCGGGAGCTAGCACAGATACGCAGTATTTT.

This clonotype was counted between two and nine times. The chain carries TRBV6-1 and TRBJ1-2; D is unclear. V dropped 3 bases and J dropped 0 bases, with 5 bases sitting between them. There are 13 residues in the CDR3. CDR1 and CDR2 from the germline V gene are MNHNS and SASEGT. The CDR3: CASSDQANYGYTF. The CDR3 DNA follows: TGTGCCAGCAGTGATCAAGCTAACTATGGCTACACCTTC.